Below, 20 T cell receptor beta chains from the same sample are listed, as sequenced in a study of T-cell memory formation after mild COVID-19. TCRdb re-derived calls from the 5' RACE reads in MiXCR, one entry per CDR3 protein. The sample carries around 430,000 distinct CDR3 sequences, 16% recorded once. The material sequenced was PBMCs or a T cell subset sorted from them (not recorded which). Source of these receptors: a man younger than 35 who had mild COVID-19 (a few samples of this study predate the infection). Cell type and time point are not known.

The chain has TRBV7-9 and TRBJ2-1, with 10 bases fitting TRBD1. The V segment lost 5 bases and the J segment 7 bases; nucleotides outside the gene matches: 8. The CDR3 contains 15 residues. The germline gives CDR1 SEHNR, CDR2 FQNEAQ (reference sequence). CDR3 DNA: TGTGCCAGCAGCGTCCGGACAGGGGGTTGGAATGAGCAGTTCTTC. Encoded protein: CASSVRTGGWNEQFF.

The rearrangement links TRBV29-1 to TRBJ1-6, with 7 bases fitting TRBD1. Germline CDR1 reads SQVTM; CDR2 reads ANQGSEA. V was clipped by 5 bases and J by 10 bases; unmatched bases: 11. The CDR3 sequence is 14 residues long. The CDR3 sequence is CSVQTSGGGSPLHF. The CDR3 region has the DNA TGCAGCGTTCAGACCTCAGGGGGTGGCTCACCCCTCCACTTT.

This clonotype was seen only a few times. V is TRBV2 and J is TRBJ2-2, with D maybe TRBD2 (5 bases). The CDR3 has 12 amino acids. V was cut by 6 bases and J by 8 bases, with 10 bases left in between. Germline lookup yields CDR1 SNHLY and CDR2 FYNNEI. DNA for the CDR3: TGTGCCAGCAGAGACGGGGAAGGGGAGCTGTTTTTT. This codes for CASRDGEGELFF.

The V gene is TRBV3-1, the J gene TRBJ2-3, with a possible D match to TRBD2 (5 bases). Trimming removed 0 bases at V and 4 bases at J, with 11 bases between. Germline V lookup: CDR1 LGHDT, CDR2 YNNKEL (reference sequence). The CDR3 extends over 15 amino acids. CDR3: CASSQDGLTADTQYF. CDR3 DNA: TGTGCCAGCAGCCAAGATGGACTCACGGCAGATACGCAGTATTTT.

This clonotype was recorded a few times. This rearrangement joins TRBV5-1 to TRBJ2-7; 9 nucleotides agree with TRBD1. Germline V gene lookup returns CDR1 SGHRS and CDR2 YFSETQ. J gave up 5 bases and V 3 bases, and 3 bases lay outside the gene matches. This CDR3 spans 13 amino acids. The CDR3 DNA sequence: TGCGCCAGCAGCTCAGGGACAGGGAACGAGCAGTACTTC. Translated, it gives CASSSGTGNEQYF.

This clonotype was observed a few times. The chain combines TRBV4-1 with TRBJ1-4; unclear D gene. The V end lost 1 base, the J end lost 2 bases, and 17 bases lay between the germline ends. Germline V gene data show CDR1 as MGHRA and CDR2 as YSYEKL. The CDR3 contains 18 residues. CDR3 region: CASSQGKGKPRTNEKLFF. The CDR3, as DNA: TGCGCCAGCAGCCAAGGAAAAGGCAAACCAAGGACTAATGAAAAACTGTTTTTT.

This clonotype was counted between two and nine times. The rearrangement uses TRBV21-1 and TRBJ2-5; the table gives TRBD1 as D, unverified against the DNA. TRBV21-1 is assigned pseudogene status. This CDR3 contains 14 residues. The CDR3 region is CASSKEAGRETQYF. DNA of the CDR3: TGTGCCAGCAGCAAAGAGGCGGGGCGGGAGACCCAGTACTTC.

The CDR3 sequence: CASSLRPGGSYEQYF. CDR3 nucleotide sequence: TGTGCCAGCAGCTTAAGACCGGGGGGTTCCTACGAGCAGTACTTC. The chain uses TRBV7-2 and TRBJ2-7; TRBD2 matches 7 bases. The CDR3 loop spans 15 amino acids. Germline values: CDR1 SGHTA, CDR2 FQGNSA. The V segment lost 2 bases and the J segment 1 base; nucleotides outside the gene matches: 5.

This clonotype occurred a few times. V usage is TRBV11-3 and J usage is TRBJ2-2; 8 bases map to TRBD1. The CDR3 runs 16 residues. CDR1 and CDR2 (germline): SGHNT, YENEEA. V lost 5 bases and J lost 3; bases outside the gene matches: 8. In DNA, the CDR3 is TGTGCCAGCAGCCTAAGGAGGACAGGGTACACCGGGGAGCTGTTTTTT. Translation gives CASSLRRTGYTGELFF.

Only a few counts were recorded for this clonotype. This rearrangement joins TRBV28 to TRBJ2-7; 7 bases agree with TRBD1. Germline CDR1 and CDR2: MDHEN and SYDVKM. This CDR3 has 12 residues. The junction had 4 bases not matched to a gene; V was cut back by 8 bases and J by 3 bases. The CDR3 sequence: CASRQGFYEQYF. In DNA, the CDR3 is TGTGCCAGCCGACAGGGATTCTACGAGCAGTACTTC.

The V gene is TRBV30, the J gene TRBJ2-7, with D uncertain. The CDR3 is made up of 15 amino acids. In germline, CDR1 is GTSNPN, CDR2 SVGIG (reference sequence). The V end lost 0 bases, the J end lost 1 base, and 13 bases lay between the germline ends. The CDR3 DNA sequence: TGTGCCTGGAGTGTACGGGTGTGGGGTTCCTACGAGCAGTACTTC. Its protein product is CAWSVRVWGSYEQYF.

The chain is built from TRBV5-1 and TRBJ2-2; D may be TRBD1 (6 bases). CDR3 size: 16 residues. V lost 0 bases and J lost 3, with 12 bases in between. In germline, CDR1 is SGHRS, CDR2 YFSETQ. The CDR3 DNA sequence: TGCGCCAGCAGCTTGGTAACAGGGTCTTACACCGGGGAGCTGTTTTTT. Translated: CASSLVTGSYTGELFF.

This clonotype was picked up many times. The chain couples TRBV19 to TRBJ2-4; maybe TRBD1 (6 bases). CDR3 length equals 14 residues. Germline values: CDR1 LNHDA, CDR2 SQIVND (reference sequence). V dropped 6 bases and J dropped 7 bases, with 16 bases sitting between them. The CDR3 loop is CASSTGQGFNIQYF. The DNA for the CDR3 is TGTGCCAGTAGCACAGGGCAGGGTTTCAACATTCAGTACTTC.

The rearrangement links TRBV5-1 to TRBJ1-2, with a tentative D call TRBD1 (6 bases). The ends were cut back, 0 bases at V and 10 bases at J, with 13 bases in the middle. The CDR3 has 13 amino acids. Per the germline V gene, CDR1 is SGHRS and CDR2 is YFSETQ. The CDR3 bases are TGCGCCAGCAGCTTGGTAGGGGGAGAGGTCTACACCTTC. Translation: CASSLVGGEVYTF.

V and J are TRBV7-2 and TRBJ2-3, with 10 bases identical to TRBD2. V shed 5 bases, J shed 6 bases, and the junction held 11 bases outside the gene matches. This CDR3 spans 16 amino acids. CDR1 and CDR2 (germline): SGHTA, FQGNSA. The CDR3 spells CASSGSGTSVLDTQYF. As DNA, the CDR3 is TGTGCCAGCAGCGGGTCCGGGACTAGCGTCCTGGATACGCAGTATTTT.

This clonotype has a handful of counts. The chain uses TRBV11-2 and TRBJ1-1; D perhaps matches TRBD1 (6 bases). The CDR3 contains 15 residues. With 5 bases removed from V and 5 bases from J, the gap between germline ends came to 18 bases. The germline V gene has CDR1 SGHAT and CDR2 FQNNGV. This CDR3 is CASSPKDEGVTEAFF. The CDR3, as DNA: TGTGCCAGCAGCCCGAAAGACGAGGGGGTGACTGAAGCTTTCTTT.

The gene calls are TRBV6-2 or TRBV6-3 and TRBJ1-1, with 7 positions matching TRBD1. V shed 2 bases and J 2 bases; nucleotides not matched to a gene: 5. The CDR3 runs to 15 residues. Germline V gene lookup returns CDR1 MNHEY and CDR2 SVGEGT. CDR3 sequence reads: CASSYRGTANTEAFF. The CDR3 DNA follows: TGTGCCAGCAGTTACAGGGGGACAGCTAACACTGAAGCTTTCTTT.

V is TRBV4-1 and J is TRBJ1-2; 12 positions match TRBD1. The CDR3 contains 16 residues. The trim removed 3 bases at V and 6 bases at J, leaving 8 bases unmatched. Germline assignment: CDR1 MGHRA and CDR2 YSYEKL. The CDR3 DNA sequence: TGCGCCAGCAGCCATGCCGGGACAGGGGGCTTTCATGGCTACACCTTC. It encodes CASSHAGTGGFHGYTF.

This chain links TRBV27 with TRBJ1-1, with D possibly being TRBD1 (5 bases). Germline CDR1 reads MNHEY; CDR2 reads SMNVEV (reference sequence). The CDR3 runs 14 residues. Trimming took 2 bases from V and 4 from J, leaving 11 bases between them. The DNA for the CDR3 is TGTGCCAGCAGTTTAACCCCCCAGGGCACTGAAGCTTTCTTT. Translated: CASSLTPQGTEAFF.

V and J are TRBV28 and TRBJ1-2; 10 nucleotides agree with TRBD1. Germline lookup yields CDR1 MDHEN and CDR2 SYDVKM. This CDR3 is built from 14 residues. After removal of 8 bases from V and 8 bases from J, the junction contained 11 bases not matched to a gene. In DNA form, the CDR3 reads TGTGCCAGCGGAAGCGGGACAGGGGCGTTCGGCTACACCTTC. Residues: CASGSGTGAFGYTF.